A single sample is the source of the 29 T cell receptor beta chains below, sequenced in a study of blood T cell repertoires in COVID-19. Some clones are missing from TCRdb's copy, which holds only in-frame ones; the method was immunoSEQ multiplex PCR. Counted here are approximately 77,000 clones, approximately 80% occurring once; the ten biggest clones make up about 18%. Sequenced input: peripheral blood. The receptors stem from a woman aged 55-69 years with acute or convalescent COVID-19.

The J gene is TRBJ2-3, the V gene TRBV9; possible D gene TRBD2, 6 bases. Germline loops: CDR1 SGDLS, CDR2 YYNGEE. V gave up 0 bases and J gave up 0 bases, with 17 bases separating them. The CDR3 runs 18 residues. CDR3 protein: CASSVVPISGISTDTQYF. The CDR3 DNA reads TGTGCCAGCAGCGTAGTACCCATTAGCGGCATTAGCACAGATACGCAGTATTTT.

This clone was found a few times. The chain joins TRBV6-5 to TRBJ1-4; D is possibly TRBD1 (6 bases). Germline V gives CDR1 MNHEY, CDR2 SVGAGI. The ends were cut back, 8 bases at V and 7 bases at J, with 14 bases in the middle. The CDR3 contains 13 residues. The CDR3 loop is CASRTGIVEKLFF. The CDR3 DNA reads as TGTGCCAGCCGAACAGGGATCGTTGAAAAACTGTTTTTT.

The chain is built from TRBV5-1 and TRBJ1-5; D gene uncertain. V lost 1 base and J 1 base, leaving 9 bases between the germline ends. Germline CDR1 reads SGHRS; CDR2 reads YFSETQ. The length of the CDR3 is 15 residues. CDR3 sequence reads: CASSLFGLSNQPQHF. CDR3 coding DNA: TGCGCCAGCAGCTTGTTCGGGTTGAGCAATCAGCCCCAGCATTTT.

The chain links TRBV5-1 to TRBJ1-5; 10 nucleotides line up with TRBD1. The CDR3 has 14 residues. The V and J ends lost 5 bases and 8 bases, in that order; junction bases with no gene match: 7. Germline V CDR1 and CDR2: SGHRS, YFSETQ. CDR3 coding DNA: TGCGCCAGCAGACCGACAGGGGGCTGGGAGCCCCAGCATTTT. This sequence encodes CASRPTGGWEPQHF.

There are a few counts of this clone. The gene calls are TRBV7-7 and TRBJ2-2, with 7 bases fitting TRBD1. The CDR3 totals 16 residues. CDR1 is SSHAT and CDR2 is FNYEAQ in the germline V gene (reference sequence). Trimming took 5 bases from V and 0 from J; bases not matched to a gene: 6. CDR3 sequence (DNA): TGTGCCAGCAGCATCAGGGACAGACCGAACACCGGGGAGCTGTTTTTT. Its translation is CASSIRDRPNTGELFF.

By its share, this clone is medium-sized. This chain joins TRBV29-1 and TRBJ2-2; 9 bases match TRBD2. The CDR3 totals 14 residues. Germline CDR1 reads SQVTM; CDR2 reads ANQGSEA. The trim removed 8 bases at V and 2 bases at J, leaving 6 bases unmatched. CDR3 amino acids: CSTSGGLNTGELFF. In DNA form, the CDR3 reads TGCAGCACCAGCGGGGGGCTCAACACCGGGGAGCTGTTTTTT.

This chain joins TRBV2 and TRBJ1-2, with a weak D call TRBD1 (5 bases). V lost 4 bases and J 0 bases, leaving 12 bases between the germline ends. Germline assignment: CDR1 SNHLY and CDR2 FYNNEI. CDR3 length equals 15 residues. The CDR3 is CASSGGAVANYGYTF. The CDR3 nucleotides are TGTGCCAGCAGTGGTGGGGCAGTCGCTAACTATGGCTACACCTTC.

A word on this clone: This CDR3 is also generated by other DNA sequences in the sample. The chain combines TRBV3-1 (or the pseudogene TRBV3-2) with TRBJ1-1; tentative D call: TRBD1 (6 bases). The CDR3 covers 13 residues. The germline V gene has CDR1 LGHDT and CDR2 YNNKEL (reference sequence). V was clipped by 1 base and J by 5 bases, with 8 bases between them. The CDR3 bases are TGTGCCAGCAGCCAAGTCAGGGGAACTGAAGCTTTCTTT. Translating gives CASSQVRGTEAFF.

In its sample, this clone was seen a few times. The chain is built from TRBV7-9 and TRBJ2-1; 7 bases map to TRBD1. The V segment lost 4 bases and the J segment 3 bases; nucleotides outside the gene matches: 6. The CDR3 extends over 15 amino acids. Germline V CDR1 and CDR2: SEHNR, FQNEAQ (reference sequence). In DNA, the CDR3 is TGTGCCAGCAGCTATGGACAGGTTCTCTACAATGAGCAGTTCTTC. Its translation: CASSYGQVLYNEQFF. Drawing the rest from reference TRBV7-9 and TRBJ2-1, the complete variable domain is DTGVSQNPRHKITKRGQNVTFRCDPISEHNRLYWYRQTLGQGPEFLTYFQNEAQLEKSRLLSDRFSAERPKGSFSTLEIQRTEQGDSAMYLCASSYGQVLYNEQFFGPGTRLTVL.

The rearrangement uses TRBV10-3 and TRBJ2-7; no definite D call. The length of the CDR3 is 14 residues. V lost 10 bases and J lost 0, with 16 bases in between. Germline V lookup: CDR1 ENHRY, CDR2 SYGVKD. CDR3 sequence (DNA): TGTGCCACCGCTCGGTCAGGATCCTCCTACGAGCAGTACGTC. Translation: CATARSGSSYEQYV.

The V and J genes are TRBV11-2 and TRBJ2-2; 8 bases are shared with TRBD1. The CDR3 runs to 17 residues. Germline values: CDR1 SGHAT, CDR2 FQNNGV. Trimming took 2 bases from V and 2 from J; bases not matched to a gene: 7. The CDR3 sequence: CASSLFPRGQNTGELFF. The CDR3 nucleotides read TGTGCCAGCAGCTTATTTCCCAGGGGGCAAAACACCGGGGAGCTGTTTTTT. Based on the CDR3 plus reference TRBV11-2 and TRBJ2-2, the full variable domain is EAGVAQSPRYKIIEKRQSVAFWCNPISGHATLYWYQQILGQGPKLLIQFQNNGVVDDSQLPKDRFSAERLKGVDSTLKIQPAKLEDSAVYLCASSLFPRGQNTGELFFGEGSRLTVL.

The chain recombines TRBV5-1 with TRBJ1-1; 8 bases align to TRBD1. CDR1 is SGHRS, CDR2 YFSETQ, per germline. Trimming took 1 base from V and 6 from J; bases not matched to a gene: 8. This CDR3 comprises 15 residues. The CDR3 here is CASSLIQGAVAEAFF. The CDR3 DNA reads as TGCGCCAGCAGCTTGATTCAGGGGGCTGTCGCTGAAGCTTTCTTT.

This chain links TRBV6-6 with TRBJ2-3, with 7 bases lining up with TRBD2. Germline lookup yields CDR1 MNHNY and CDR2 SVGAGI (reference sequence). This CDR3 is built from 17 residues. V gave up 5 bases and J gave up 0 bases; unmatched junction bases: 11. The CDR3 spells CASSPSGGAISTDTQYF. The CDR3 DNA sequence: TGTGCCAGCAGTCCTAGCGGAGGGGCCATTAGCACAGATACGCAGTATTTT.

The CDR3 region has the DNA TGTGCCAGCACCCGGACAGGGGTTAATGAAAAACTGTTTTTT. It is translated as CASTRTGVNEKLFF. V and J are TRBV13 and TRBJ1-4, with 9 bases identical to TRBD1. Germline V lookup: CDR1 PRHDT, CDR2 FYEKMQ (reference sequence). Unmatched junction bases numbered 4, after V lost 7 bases and J lost 4 bases. The length of the CDR3 is 14 residues. The whole variable domain, filled in from reference TRBV13 and TRBJ1-4, reads AAGVIQSPRHLIKEKRETATLKCYPIPRHDTVYWYQQGPGQDPQFLISFYEKMQSDKGSIPDRFSAQQFSDYHSELNMSSLELGDSALYFCASTRTGVNEKLFFGSGTQLSVL.

The gene calls are TRBV30 and TRBJ2-2; the match to TRBD1 covers 9 bases. The J segment lost 7 bases and the V segment lost 2 bases, leaving 8 bases of the junction unmatched. The CDR3 sequence is 15 residues long. Germline V CDR1 and CDR2: GTSNPN, SVGIG (reference sequence). This CDR3 is CAWSSGQGRVGELFF. Written as DNA, the CDR3 is TGTGCCTGGAGTAGCGGACAGGGGAGGGTCGGGGAGCTGTTTTTT.

The chain carries TRBV29-1 and TRBJ1-1; no definite D call. This CDR3 spans 13 amino acids. V lost 4 bases to trimming and J lost 3 bases, with 12 bases between them. Germline V gene sequence: CDR1 SQVTM, CDR2 ANQGSEA. The CDR3 protein is CSVGGVRDTEAFF. Written as DNA, the CDR3 is TGCAGCGTTGGCGGGGTTCGGGACACTGAAGCTTTCTTT.

The chain uses TRBV7-9 and TRBJ2-1, with a weak D call TRBD2 (5 bases). V lost 2 bases and J 4 bases, leaving 9 bases between the germline ends. The germline CDR1 and CDR2 sequences are SEHNR and FQNEAQ (reference sequence). This CDR3 spans 14 amino acids. CDR3 bases: TGTGCCAGCAGCTTATCCGGGGAATACAATGAGCAGTTCTTC. Translation gives CASSLSGEYNEQFF.

V usage is TRBV11-2 and J usage is TRBJ1-4; D is perhaps TRBD1 (5 bases). The germline CDR1 and CDR2 sequences are SGHAT and FQNNGV. The CDR3 extends over 15 amino acids. The V end lost 5 bases, the J end lost 4 bases, and 14 bases lay between the germline ends. CDR3 sequence (DNA): TGTGCCAGCAGCGGGGAGTGGGGGGATAATGAAAAACTGTTTTTT. It translates to CASSGEWGDNEKLFF. Looking up the rest from reference TRBV11-2 and TRBJ1-4 gives the full variable domain: EAGVAQSPRYKIIEKRQSVAFWCNPISGHATLYWYQQILGQGPKLLIQFQNNGVVDDSQLPKDRFSAERLKGVDSTLKIQPAKLEDSAVYLCASSGEWGDNEKLFFGSGTQLSVL.

The chain couples TRBV24-1 to TRBJ1-2; D is unresolved. V was pared by 0 bases and J by 7 bases, with 11 bases between. CDR1 and CDR2 from the germline V gene are KGHDR and SFDVKD. CDR3 size: 14 residues. The CDR3 DNA follows: TGTGCCACCAGTGATTTGAGTAACACGGGTGGCTACACCTTC. Translating gives CATSDLSNTGGYTF.

The V and J genes are TRBV5-1 and TRBJ1-1; D uncertain. CDR3 length: 14 amino acids. The germline V and J ends were trimmed by 3 bases and 3 bases, with 12 bases remaining between them. Germline V gene lookup returns CDR1 SGHRS and CDR2 YFSETQ. CDR3 DNA: TGCGCCAGCAGCTGGAGGTCCGGGGACACTGAAGCTTTCTTT. It specifies CASSWRSGDTEAFF.

The genes are TRBV6-2 or TRBV6-3 and TRBJ1-1, with 7 bases matching TRBD1. The CDR3 is 17 residues long. In germline, CDR1 is MNHEY, CDR2 SVGEGT. Germline trimming cut 0 bases from V and 5 bases from J; bases unmatched to any gene: 12. The CDR3 DNA reads as TGTGCCAGCAGTTACTCGGGGCAGGGGGAGATTTGGACTGAAGCTTTCTTT. Its translation is CASSYSGQGEIWTEAFF.

With regard to this clone: The sample holds other DNA sequences that translate to the same CDR3. The rearrangement uses TRBV6-5 and TRBJ1-1, with D possibly TRBD1 on 6 matching bases. Germline CDR1 and CDR2: MNHEY and SVGAGI. Trimming left V 6 bases short and J 1 base short, with 9 bases between. The CDR3 length is 13 residues. CDR3 loop: CASSRGTNTEAFF. For the CDR3, the DNA is TGTGCCAGCAGCAGGGGCACGAACACTGAAGCTTTCTTT.

The genes are TRBV18 and TRBJ2-2; TRBD1 matches at 9 bases. The CDR3 is 15 amino acids. Germline assignment: CDR1 KGHSH and CDR2 LQKENI. Trimming removed 0 bases from V and 5 bases from J; junction bases left unmatched: 1. The CDR3 reads CASSPPQGATGELFF. The CDR3 nucleotides are TGTGCCAGCTCACCACCACAGGGGGCTACCGGGGAGCTGTTTTTT.

The chain employs TRBV5-1 and TRBJ1-1, with TRBD1 matching 7 bases. J gave up 8 bases and V 1 base, and 11 bases lay outside the gene matches. The CDR3 extends over 15 amino acids. Germline CDR1 is SGHRS and CDR2 is YFSETQ. CDR3 loop: CASSLLSQGRKEAFF. CDR3 bases: TGCGCCAGCAGCTTGCTATCACAGGGGCGAAAAGAAGCTTTCTTT.

The chain is built from TRBV6-5 and TRBJ2-1; 7 nucleotides line up with TRBD1. V dropped 6 bases and J dropped 5; count of bases not matched to a gene: 7. Germline lookup yields CDR1 MNHEY and CDR2 SVGAGI. The CDR3 totals 14 residues. Written as DNA, the CDR3 is TGTGCCAGCAGGCGGCAGGGGGTGAACAATGAGCAGTTCTTC. Its translation: CASRRQGVNNEQFF.

The V call is TRBV20-1, the J call TRBJ1-4, with TRBD1 identical over 12 bases. The CDR3 is made up of 15 amino acids. V shed 3 bases and J 9 bases; nucleotides not matched to a gene: 8. Per germline, CDR1 DFQATT and CDR2 SNEGSKA (reference sequence). The CDR3 here is CSASDPGQGAKKLFF. CDR3 in DNA: TGCAGTGCTAGTGACCCGGGACAGGGGGCGAAAAAACTGTTTTTT.

CDR3 bases: TGCGCCAGCAGCCCTTCCCAGGGAAGCACTGAAGCTTTCTTT. This codes for CASSPSQGSTEAFF. The gene calls are TRBV5-1 and TRBJ1-1; tentatively, D is TRBD1 (5 bases). This CDR3 is 14 amino acids long. V was trimmed by 4 bases and J by 4 bases, leaving 14 bases between them. Germline assignment: CDR1 SGHRS and CDR2 YFSETQ.

This chain connects TRBV6-6 to TRBJ2-2, with TRBD1 as a possible D gene (6 bases). Germline V lookup: CDR1 MNHNY, CDR2 SVGAGI (reference sequence). CDR3 length equals 15 residues. V was shortened by 0 bases and J by 6 bases, with 11 bases between the two germline ends. CDR3 DNA sequence: TGTGCCAGCAGTTACTCCCCGGACAGTCCCGGGGAGCTGTTTTTT. Protein product: CASSYSPDSPGELFF.

The chain is built from TRBV27 and TRBJ1-4; 7 bases match TRBD1. Germline lookup yields CDR1 MNHEY and CDR2 SMNVEV (reference sequence). Trimming at V came to 3 bases and at J to 12 bases, leaving 13 bases not matched to a gene. The CDR3 totals 15 residues. CDR3 amino acids: CASSFGTATGTELFF. The CDR3 DNA reads as TGTGCCAGCAGTTTTGGGACAGCCACCGGAACCGAACTGTTTTTT.